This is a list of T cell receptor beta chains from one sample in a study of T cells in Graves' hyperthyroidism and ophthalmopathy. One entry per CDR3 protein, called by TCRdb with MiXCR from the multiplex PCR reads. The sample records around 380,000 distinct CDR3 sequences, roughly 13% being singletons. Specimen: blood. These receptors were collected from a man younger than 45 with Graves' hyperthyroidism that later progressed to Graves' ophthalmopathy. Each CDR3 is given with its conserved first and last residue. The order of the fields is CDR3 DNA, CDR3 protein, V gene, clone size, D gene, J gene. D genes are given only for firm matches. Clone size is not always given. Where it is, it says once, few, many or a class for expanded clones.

CDR3 DNA: TGTGCCAGCAGCTTAGAGGTCTATGGCTACACCTTC
CDR3 protein: CASSLEVYGYTF
V gene: TRBV7-9
clone size: many
D gene: NA
J gene: TRBJ1-2

CDR3 DNA: TGCGCCAGCAGCTCCCGGACAGGGGGCATTGGGGGCTACACCTTC
CDR3 protein: CASSSRTGGIGGYTF
V gene: TRBV5-1
clone size: few
D gene: TRBD1
J gene: TRBJ1-2

CDR3 DNA: TGTGCCAGCAGCCCTCCTAGCGGGCCCAGGAGGGAGACCCAGTACTTC
CDR3 protein: CASSPPSGPRRETQYF
V gene: TRBV7-4
clone size: once
D gene: TRBD2
J gene: TRBJ2-5

CDR3 DNA: TGTGCCAGCAGCCCCCGGGGGCTAGTTTTCGATGAGCAGTTCTTC
CDR3 protein: CASSPRGLVFDEQFF
V gene: TRBV7-2
clone size: NA
D gene: NA
J gene: TRBJ2-1

CDR3 DNA: TGTGCCAGCAGCTTAGTTAGCGGAGGGGCAAGCTCCTACGAGCAGTACTTC
CDR3 protein: CASSLVSGGASSYEQYF
V gene: TRBV11-2
clone size: many
D gene: NA
J gene: TRBJ2-7

CDR3 DNA: TGTGCCAGCAGTGCCAGACAGAACTGGCGGAACACCATATATTTT
CDR3 protein: CASSARQNWRNTIYF
V gene: TRBV6-1
clone size: NA
D gene: NA
J gene: TRBJ1-3

CDR3 DNA: TGCAGTGCTAACGGGGGGCAGAAGTTCCTCTCTGGGGCCAACGTCCTGACTTTC
CDR3 protein: CSANGGQKFLSGANVLTF
V gene: TRBV20-1
clone size: NA
D gene: NA
J gene: TRBJ2-6

CDR3 DNA: TGTGCCAGCAGGGTCAGGGAGGGCACTGAAGCTTTCTTT
CDR3 protein: CASRVREGTEAFF
V gene: TRBV27
clone size: many
D gene: NA
J gene: TRBJ1-1

CDR3 DNA: TGTGCCAGCAGTGTTTACCGGGACGAAGAGACCCAGTACTTC
CDR3 protein: CASSVYRDEETQYF
V gene: TRBV6-1
clone size: many
D gene: NA
J gene: TRBJ2-5

CDR3 DNA: TGCAGTGCTAGAGATCGGGCTACGCAGTATTTT
CDR3 protein: CSARDRATQYF
V gene: TRBV20-1
clone size: many
D gene: NA
J gene: TRBJ2-3

CDR3 DNA: TGTGCCACCAGTGAAGGGACACGGAAAAACATTCAGTACTTC
CDR3 protein: CATSEGTRKNIQYF
V gene: TRBV24-1
clone size: few
D gene: NA
J gene: TRBJ2-4

CDR3 DNA: TGCAGTGTTGGCGGACAGAACTATGGCTACACCTTC
CDR3 protein: CSVGGQNYGYTF
V gene: TRBV29-1
clone size: NA
D gene: NA
J gene: TRBJ1-2

CDR3 DNA: TGTGCCAGCAGCCTAGCGGGGGGCCTAAATACGCAGTATTTT
CDR3 protein: CASSLAGGLNTQYF
V gene: TRBV5-4
clone size: NA
D gene: TRBD2
J gene: TRBJ2-3

CDR3 DNA: TGTGCCAGCCAAAACTGGGGGGGCATAAATGAGCAGTTCTTC
CDR3 protein: CASQNWGGINEQFF
V gene: TRBV7-2
clone size: many
D gene: NA
J gene: TRBJ2-1

CDR3 DNA: TGTGCCAGCAACGGGCGGGGGAGCACAGATACGCAGTATTTT
CDR3 protein: CASNGRGSTDTQYF
V gene: TRBV2
clone size: many
D gene: TRBD2
J gene: TRBJ2-3

CDR3 DNA: TGTGCCAGCAGTTTTCAGGGGTGGAATGAGCAGTTCTTC
CDR3 protein: CASSFQGWNEQFF
V gene: TRBV28
clone size: few
D gene: NA
J gene: TRBJ2-1

CDR3 DNA: TGTGCCAGCAGCTTAGACGTGAATCAGCCCCAGCATTTT
CDR3 protein: CASSLDVNQPQHF
V gene: TRBV11-3
clone size: many
D gene: NA
J gene: TRBJ1-5

CDR3 DNA: TGTGCCAGCAGCCGCGACTACATCGATACGCAGTATTTT
CDR3 protein: CASSRDYIDTQYF
V gene: TRBV12-3/TRBV12-4
clone size: many
D gene: NA
J gene: TRBJ2-3

CDR3 DNA: TGTGCCAGCAGTTTTTCCGGCAAGTATAGCAATCAGCCCCAGCATTTT
CDR3 protein: CASSFSGKYSNQPQHF
V gene: TRBV28
clone size: many
D gene: NA
J gene: TRBJ1-5

CDR3 DNA: TGCGCCAGCAGCCGCGGCACAGCAACCTTGGCCGACGGTGAGCAGTTCTTC
CDR3 protein: CASSRGTATLADGEQFF
V gene: TRBV5-1
clone size: NA
D gene: NA
J gene: TRBJ2-1

CDR3 DNA: TGTGCCTGGAGTGTAGGGGTAGCGTTCTCCTACGAGCAGTACTTC
CDR3 protein: CAWSVGVAFSYEQYF
V gene: TRBV30
clone size: NA
D gene: NA
J gene: TRBJ2-7

CDR3 DNA: TGTGCCAGCAGCGTACAGGGTACGGGCTACACCTTC
CDR3 protein: CASSVQGTGYTF
V gene: TRBV9
clone size: NA
D gene: NA
J gene: TRBJ1-2

CDR3 DNA: TGCAGTGCTAGAGATGGCAGGGGTCACACCGGGGAGCTGTTTTTT
CDR3 protein: CSARDGRGHTGELFF
V gene: TRBV20-1
clone size: many
D gene: NA
J gene: TRBJ2-2

CDR3 DNA: TGTGCCAGCAGTGACACGGAGACCTACGAGCAGTACTTC
CDR3 protein: CASSDTETYEQYF
V gene: TRBV2
clone size: few
D gene: NA
J gene: TRBJ2-7

CDR3 DNA: TGTGCCAGCAGCACCCGCGGGGGGTATGTCACAGATACGCAGTATTTT
CDR3 protein: CASSTRGGYVTDTQYF
V gene: TRBV9
clone size: few
D gene: TRBD2
J gene: TRBJ2-3

CDR3 DNA: TGTGCCAGCAGCCACATCCGGGACAGGGTATACGAGCAGTACTTC
CDR3 protein: CASSHIRDRVYEQYF
V gene: TRBV5-5
clone size: many
D gene: TRBD1
J gene: TRBJ2-7

CDR3 DNA: TGTGCCAGCTCACCCGAGGACAGAGACACCGGGGAGCTGTTTTTT
CDR3 protein: CASSPEDRDTGELFF
V gene: TRBV18
clone size: few
D gene: NA
J gene: TRBJ2-2

CDR3 DNA: TGTGCCAGCAGCCAAGCTCTGACGGGTGGCTACACCTTC
CDR3 protein: CASSQALTGGYTF
V gene: TRBV3-1
clone size: many
D gene: NA
J gene: TRBJ1-2

CDR3 DNA: TGCGCCAGCAGCCACCTCATAGCTGGGTTCCAGGAGTACGAGCAGTACTTC
CDR3 protein: CASSHLIAGFQEYEQYF
V gene: TRBV4-1
clone size: NA
D gene: NA
J gene: TRBJ2-7

CDR3 DNA: TGTGCCAGCAGCCGTAGCGGGGGGCAAGAGACCCAGTACTTC
CDR3 protein: CASSRSGGQETQYF
V gene: TRBV7-9
clone size: NA
D gene: TRBD2
J gene: TRBJ2-5

CDR3 DNA: TGCAGTGCTACGGGGATGGACAGTGGCTATGGCTACACCTTC
CDR3 protein: CSATGMDSGYGYTF
V gene: TRBV20-1
clone size: few
D gene: NA
J gene: TRBJ1-2

CDR3 DNA: TGTGCCAGCAGCTTAGTGGCTAGCGGGGCTGAGCAGTTCTTC
CDR3 protein: CASSLVASGAEQFF
V gene: TRBV11-3
clone size: many
D gene: TRBD2
J gene: TRBJ2-1

CDR3 DNA: TGTGCCAGCAGTCCCTGGGACAGGGCCTACACCGGGGAGCTGTTTTTT
CDR3 protein: CASSPWDRAYTGELFF
V gene: TRBV6-1
clone size: NA
D gene: TRBD1
J gene: TRBJ2-2

CDR3 DNA: TGTGCCAGCAGCCCCGTGGCGGATAATTCACCCCTCCACTTT
CDR3 protein: CASSPVADNSPLHF
V gene: TRBV13
clone size: few
D gene: NA
J gene: TRBJ1-6

CDR3 DNA: TGTGCCAGCAGCTTGGGGGTAGATCGAGAGACCCAGTACTTC
CDR3 protein: CASSLGVDRETQYF
V gene: TRBV5-6
clone size: few
D gene: NA
J gene: TRBJ2-5

CDR3 DNA: TGTGCTAGTGGTTCCCCGGGAAACACCATATATTTT
CDR3 protein: CASGSPGNTIYF
V gene: TRBV12-5
clone size: many
D gene: NA
J gene: TRBJ1-3

CDR3 DNA: TGTGCCAGCTCACCACCATCCTGGGGATTTGGTGAAGCTTTCTTT
CDR3 protein: CASSPPSWGFGEAFF
V gene: TRBV18
clone size: NA
D gene: NA
J gene: TRBJ1-1

CDR3 DNA: TGTGCCATCAGTGCAGGACAGGGGATGAAGGGCTACACCTTC
CDR3 protein: CAISAGQGMKGYTF
V gene: TRBV10-3
clone size: NA
D gene: TRBD1
J gene: TRBJ1-2

CDR3 DNA: TGTGCCAGCAGCCAAGATTCCGGGGTTTCTAATCAGCCCCAGCATTTT
CDR3 protein: CASSQDSGVSNQPQHF
V gene: TRBV4-2
clone size: NA
D gene: NA
J gene: TRBJ1-5

CDR3 DNA: TGTGCCAGCAGTTTAGTGCTCACTGAAGCTTTCTTT
CDR3 protein: CASSLVLTEAFF
V gene: TRBV12-3/TRBV12-4
clone size: many
D gene: NA
J gene: TRBJ1-1

CDR3 DNA: TGTGCCAGCAGTTACTCTGACGGAGCCTACGAGCAGTACTTC
CDR3 protein: CASSYSDGAYEQYF
V gene: TRBV6-5
clone size: few
D gene: NA
J gene: TRBJ2-7

CDR3 DNA: TGTGCCAGCAGTTTAATAGGCAGCGTGGCGCAGTATTTT
CDR3 protein: CASSLIGSVAQYF
V gene: TRBV12-3/TRBV12-4
clone size: many
D gene: NA
J gene: TRBJ2-3

CDR3 DNA: TGTGCCAGCAGTGAATCCGCCGGGGTTTGGCGGGGGAATGGCTACACCTTC
CDR3 protein: CASSESAGVWRGNGYTF
V gene: TRBV6-1
clone size: many
D gene: NA
J gene: TRBJ1-2

CDR3 DNA: TGTGCCAGCAGCCTCCCTAGGTCGGCGGGGGGGCCCGGAAACATTCAGTACTTC
CDR3 protein: CASSLPRSAGGPGNIQYF
V gene: TRBV7-9
clone size: NA
D gene: TRBD2
J gene: TRBJ2-4